Presented here are 20 T cell receptor beta chains from one specimen sequenced in a study of Graves' ophthalmopathy and Graves' hyperthyroidism. The authors amplified TCR beta CDR3 regions, and they did so from RNA transcripts for repertoire sequencing. HTBI primers primed a first-round RT-PCR, and a second-round multiplex PCR followed. TCRdb analysed the multiplex PCR reads with MiXCR anew, one entry per CDR3 protein. The table has about 370,000 distinct CDR3 sequences, about 16% seen once. Sample: peripheral blood. These receptors all stem from a woman in her late teens or twenties with Graves' ophthalmopathy.

The table lists this clonotype with many counts. The genes are TRBV28 and TRBJ1-6; D remains ambiguous. V dropped 3 bases and J dropped 8 bases, with 2 bases sitting between them. The germline V gene has CDR1 MDHEN and CDR2 SYDVKM. The CDR3 contains 11 residues. CDR3 amino acids: CASSFDSPLHF. Written as DNA, the CDR3 is TGTGCCAGCAGTTTTGATTCACCCCTCCACTTT.

This clonotype has a count of ten or more. The chain is built from TRBV15 and TRBJ1-1, with D maybe TRBD1 (6 bases). Trimming took 5 bases from V and 4 from J, leaving 17 bases between them. CDR1 and CDR2 (germline): LNHNV, YYDKDF (reference sequence). This CDR3 is 15 amino acids long. CDR3 nucleotides: TGTGCCACCAGCGGGATACAGGGAAGGGGCACTGAAGCTTTCTTT. This gives the protein CATSGIQGRGTEAFF.

This clonotype has at least ten counts. This chain uses TRBV7-9 with TRBJ1-5, with D hard to call. From germline, CDR1 is SEHNR and CDR2 FQNEAQ (reference sequence). Trimming stripped 1 base from V and 0 bases from J, with 10 bases between. The CDR3 is 16 amino acids. CDR3 protein: CASSLGVGDSNQPQHF. CDR3 DNA sequence: TGTGCCAGCAGCTTAGGTGTCGGGGATAGCAATCAGCCCCAGCATTTT.

This clonotype was seen ten or more times. The V and J genes are TRBV20-1 and TRBJ2-7; D is unclear. Germline-derived CDR1 and CDR2 are DFQATT and SNEGSKA (reference sequence). The CDR3 spans 13 residues. Between the trimmed V and J ends, which lost 3 bases and 0 bases, there was a span of 9 bases. CDR3 protein: CSARRTNSYEQYF. The CDR3 nucleotides are TGCAGTGCTAGGCGCACCAACTCCTACGAGCAGTACTTC.

This clonotype was detected ten times or more. This CDR3 reads CASSFRQGGNQPQHF. Here the CDR3 DNA reads TGTGCCAGCAGTTTCCGACAGGGAGGCAATCAGCCCCAGCATTTT. The chain employs TRBV28 and TRBJ1-5, with TRBD1 matching over 7 bases. Trimming took 3 bases from V and 2 from J; bases not matched to a gene: 4. This CDR3 contains 15 residues. From germline, CDR1 is MDHEN and CDR2 SYDVKM.

This clonotype was picked up many times. V is TRBV28 and J is TRBJ1-1; no clear D gene. The germline V gene encodes CDR1 MDHEN and CDR2 SYDVKM. The CDR3 is 13 residues long. V was pared by 8 bases and J by 1 base, with 11 bases between. CDR3 residues: CASGSQRNTEAFF. DNA for the CDR3: TGTGCCAGCGGGTCTCAGAGGAACACTGAAGCTTTCTTT.

There are many counts of this clonotype. The chain uses TRBV6-4 and TRBJ1-5, with unresolved D. V was cut by 6 bases and J by 9 bases, with 12 bases left in between. Germline values: CDR1 MRHNA, CDR2 SNTAGT. There are 12 residues in the CDR3. The CDR3 loop reads CASRPTLGPQHF. The CDR3 DNA is TGTGCCAGCAGACCTACTCTGGGGCCCCAGCATTTT.

This clonotype was counted ten times or more. This chain connects TRBV28 to TRBJ2-4; D is possibly TRBD1 or TRBD2 (5 bases each). Trimming removed 3 bases at V and 2 bases at J, with 8 bases between. Germline lookup yields CDR1 MDHEN and CDR2 SYDVKM. This CDR3 is 14 amino acids long. CDR3 loop: CASSFRDPKNIQYF. Here the CDR3 DNA reads TGTGCCAGCAGTTTCCGGGACCCCAAAAACATTCAGTACTTC.

This clonotype was seen ten or more times. The chain carries TRBV20-1 and TRBJ2-3; the match to TRBD2 covers 9 bases. The trim removed 6 bases at V and 3 bases at J, leaving 10 bases unmatched. The CDR3 covers 15 residues. Germline V gives CDR1 DFQATT, CDR2 SNEGSKA (reference sequence). CDR3 coding DNA: TGCAGTGCCAGATTCAGCGGGGGGTTTACAGATACGCAGTATTTT. Amino acid sequence: CSARFSGGFTDTQYF.

This clonotype was observed at least ten times. The chain links TRBV11-2 to TRBJ1-3; D gene ambiguous. CDR3 length: 16 residues. Germline CDR1 SGHAT, CDR2 FQNNGV. V shed 1 base and J shed 0 bases, with 10 bases lying between them. The CDR3 DNA reads TGTGCCAGCAGCTTAGTCTCCGTCTACTCTGGAAACACCATATATTTT. This translates into CASSLVSVYSGNTIYF.

There are many counts of this clonotype. The chain employs TRBV6-5 and TRBJ2-5; D not certain. The CDR3 runs 13 residues. V lost 6 bases to trimming and J lost 1 base, with 9 bases between them. From germline, CDR1 is MNHEY and CDR2 SVGAGI. CDR3 DNA sequence: TGTGCCAGCAGACCTACGTGCCAAGAGACCCAGTACTTC. Translation: CASRPTCQETQYF.

This clonotype was seen at least ten times. Because it lacks the conserved phenylalanine or tryptophan at the end, this CDR3 is likely a read error. The rearrangement links TRBV7-2 to TRBJ1-2, with D possibly TRBD1 on 6 matching bases. The CDR3 contains 15 residues. CDR1 is SGHTA, CDR2 FQGNSA, per germline. The ends were cut back, 5 bases at V and 4 bases at J, with 17 bases in the middle. CDR3 nucleotide sequence: TGTGCCAGCAGCAAGGGGGGACGGACCCTCTATGGCTACACCCTC. Its translation: CASSKGGRTLYGYTL.

In its sample, this clonotype was seen many times. J is TRBJ2-7 and V is TRBV28; D tentatively fits TRBD1 or TRBD2 (5 bases each). V dropped 6 bases and J dropped 2 bases, with 17 bases sitting between them. Germline V gives CDR1 MDHEN, CDR2 SYDVKM. This CDR3 is 15 amino acids long. For the CDR3, the DNA is TGTGCCAGCAGGCCCAGGGTGAGCGGAACCTACGAGCAGTACTTC. This codes for CASRPRVSGTYEQYF.

This clonotype was counted many times. The CDR3 DNA sequence: TGTGCCAGCAGTTTATTCGCGGGGAATCAGCCCCAGCATTTT. It is translated as CASSLFAGNQPQHF. The chain joins TRBV12-3 or TRBV12-4 to TRBJ1-5; D is uncertain. The CDR3 length is 14 residues. V lost 2 bases and J 4 bases, leaving 9 bases between the germline ends.

The genes are TRBV7-2 and TRBJ2-5; D is uncertain. V lost 6 bases, J lost 2 bases, and 13 bases lay in between. The germline V gene encodes CDR1 SGHTA and CDR2 FQGNSA. This CDR3 is built from 14 residues. The CDR3 here is CASSYSNAQETQYF. The DNA for the CDR3 is TGTGCCAGCAGTTACTCGAATGCTCAAGAGACCCAGTACTTC. Full variable domain (rest looked up from reference TRBV7-2 and TRBJ2-5): GAGVSQSPSNKVTEKGKDVELRCDPISGHTALYWYRQSLGQGLEFLIYFQGNSAPDKSGLPSDRFSAERTGGSVSTLTIQRTQQEDSAVYLCASSYSNAQETQYFGPGTRLLVL.

This clonotype was found many times. The J gene is TRBJ1-2, the V gene TRBV6-5, with 8 nucleotides matching TRBD1. The CDR3 consists of 15 residues. V shed 0 bases and J 4 bases; nucleotides not matched to a gene: 4. From germline, CDR1 is MNHEY and CDR2 SVGAGI. CDR3 DNA sequence: TGTGCCAGCAGTTACTCTCGGGACAGGAGCTATGGCTACACCTTC. As protein: CASSYSRDRSYGYTF.

The CDR3 sequence is CASRYAGGSIYGYTF. CDR3 nucleotides: TGTGCCAGCAGGTATGCAGGGGGCAGTATCTATGGCTACACCTTC. This rearrangement joins TRBV28 to TRBJ1-2; 8 nucleotides match TRBD1. From germline, CDR1 is MDHEN and CDR2 SYDVKM. The CDR3 length is 15 residues. J gave up 4 bases and V 6 bases, and 10 bases lay outside the gene matches.

This clonotype showed up just a few times. The CDR3 bases are TGCGCCAGCAGCCAAGAAATGACAGGGGGCAGGACCGGGGAGCTGTTTTTT. It encodes CASSQEMTGGRTGELFF. The chain has TRBV4-1 and TRBJ2-2, with 10 bases identical to TRBD1. This CDR3 is built from 17 residues. The germline gives CDR1 MGHRA, CDR2 YSYEKL. The trim removed 0 bases at V and 5 bases at J, leaving 6 bases unmatched.

This clonotype has a count of ten or more. V usage is TRBV18 and J usage is TRBJ1-6; D is unresolved. Between the trimmed V and J ends, which lost 3 bases and 1 base, there was a span of 10 bases. Germline loops: CDR1 KGHSH, CDR2 LQKENI. The CDR3 runs 16 residues. CDR3 protein: CASSPAGRSYNSPLHF. CDR3 sequence (DNA): TGTGCCAGCTCACCCGCTGGTAGATCCTATAATTCACCCCTCCACTTT.

The genes are TRBV28 and TRBJ1-1; D gene uncertain. Germline lookup yields CDR1 MDHEN and CDR2 SYDVKM. The CDR3 length is 12 residues. The V and J ends lost 6 bases and 10 bases respectively, with 15 bases between them. The CDR3 protein is CASSKPPVRAFF. DNA of the CDR3: TGTGCCAGCAGCAAACCCCCGGTTCGAGCTTTCTTT. Combining the CDR3 with reference TRBV28 and TRBJ1-1 gives the whole variable domain DVKVTQSSRYLVKRTGEKVFLECVQDMDHENMFWYRQDPGLGLRLIYFSYDVKMKEKGDIPEGYSVSREKKERFSLILESASTNQTSMYLCASSKPPVRAFFGQGTRLTVV.